This T cell receptor (beta chain) is from a study of T and B cells in COVID-19 patients. TRB was amplified from about 250-500 ng of blood genomic DNA. BIOMED2 TRB-A/B primer pools were used in multiplex TRB PCR. TCRdb ran MiXCR on the multiplex PCR reads and lists one entry per CDR3 protein. The sample holds nearly 15,000 distinct CDR3 sequences, about 30% seen once. Turning to this clonotype: The target antigen is unknown.

This CDR3 is 14 amino acids long. Germline CDR1 and CDR2: SGHTA and FQGNSA. Trimming took 7 bases from V and 2 from J; bases not matched to a gene: 7. Notes on the study in general: Blood from mildly ill patients while symptomatic, and early samples from severe cases, were scarce.

Sequencing was carried out using blood. The genes are TRBV7-2 and TRBJ1-2; 7 nucleotides align to TRBD1. This sequence was found in a human donor who had recovered from COVID-19. The CDR3 DNA reads TGTGCCAGCACTATGGACAGGTTAAACTATGGCTACACCTTC. Its protein is CASTMDRLNYGYTF.